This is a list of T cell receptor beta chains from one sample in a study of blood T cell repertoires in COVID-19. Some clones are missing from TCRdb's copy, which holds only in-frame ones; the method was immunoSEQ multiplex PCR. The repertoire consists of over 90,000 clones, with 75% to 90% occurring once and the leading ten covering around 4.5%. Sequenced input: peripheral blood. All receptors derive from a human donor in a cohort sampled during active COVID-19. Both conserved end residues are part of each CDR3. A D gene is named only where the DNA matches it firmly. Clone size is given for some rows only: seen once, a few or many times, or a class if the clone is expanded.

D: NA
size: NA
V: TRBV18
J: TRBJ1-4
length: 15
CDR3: CASSPPSQGNEKLFF
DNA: TGTGCCAGCTCACCACCGTCACAGGGAAATGAAAAACTGTTTTTT

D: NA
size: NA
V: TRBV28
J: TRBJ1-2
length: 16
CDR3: CASSFGAHWGGDGYTF
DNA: TGTGCCAGCAGTTTCGGGGCGCATTGGGGAGGCGATGGCTACACCTTC

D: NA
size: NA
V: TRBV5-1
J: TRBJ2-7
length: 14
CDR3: CASSPWAGRYEQYF
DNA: TGCGCCAGCAGCCCGTGGGCAGGGCGCTACGAGCAGTACTTC

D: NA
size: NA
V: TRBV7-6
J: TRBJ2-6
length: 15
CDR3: CASSAGSTGANVLTF
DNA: TGTGCCAGCAGCGCAGGCAGTACTGGGGCCAACGTCCTGACTTTC

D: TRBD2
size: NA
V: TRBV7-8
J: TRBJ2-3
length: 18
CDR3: CASSSYRIRGGRTDTQYF
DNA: TGTGCCAGCAGCTCTTACAGGATCCGGGGGGGCCGGACAGATACGCAGTATTTT

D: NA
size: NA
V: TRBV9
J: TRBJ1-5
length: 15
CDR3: CASSKGGGGNQPQHF
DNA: TGTGCCAGCAGTAAAGGGGGTGGAGGCAATCAGCCCCAGCATTTT

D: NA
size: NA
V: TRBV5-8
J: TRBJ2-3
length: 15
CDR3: CASSHYGGNTDTQYF
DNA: TGTGCCAGCAGCCATTACGGGGGAAACACAGATACGCAGTATTTT

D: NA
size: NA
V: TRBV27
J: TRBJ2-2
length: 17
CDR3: CASSLDLGALLSGELFF
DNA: TGTGCCAGCAGTTTGGATCTGGGGGCCCTCTTATCCGGGGAGCTGTTTTTT

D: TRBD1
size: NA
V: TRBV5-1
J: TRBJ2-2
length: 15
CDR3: CASSRQGESTGELFF
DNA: TGCGCCAGCAGCAGACAGGGGGAATCCACCGGGGAGCTGTTTTTT

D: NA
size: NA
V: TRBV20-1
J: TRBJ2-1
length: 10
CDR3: CSATLNEQFF
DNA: TGCAGTGCTACCCTCAATGAGCAGTTCTTC

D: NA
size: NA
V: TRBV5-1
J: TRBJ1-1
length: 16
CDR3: CASSLGAVLMNTEAFF
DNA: TGCGCCAGCAGCTTGGGGGCAGTCCTAATGAACACTGAAGCTTTCTTT

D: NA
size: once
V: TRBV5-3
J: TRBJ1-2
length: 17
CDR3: CARSLEGKTGFDYGYTF
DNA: TGTGCCAGAAGCTTGGAGGGGAAAACAGGGTTTGACTATGGCTACACCTTC

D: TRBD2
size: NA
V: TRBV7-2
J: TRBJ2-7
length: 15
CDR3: CASSPAWLAGYEQYF
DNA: TGTGCCAGCAGCCCGGCCTGGCTAGCGGGCTACGAGCAGTACTTC